Listed below are T cell receptor beta chains from one sample, sequenced in a study of blood T cell repertoires in COVID-19. The assay was immunoSEQ multiplex PCR, and TCRdb's table has in-frame clones only and misses some. The table has around 250,000 clones, around 82% seen once. The sample consisted of peripheral blood. These receptors originate from a woman aged 18-29 years with acute or convalescent COVID-19. Both conserved end residues are part of each CDR3. Fields, in order: CDR3 protein, V gene, J gene.

CDR3aa: CAWGQGGGQPQHF; v_gene: TRBV30; j_gene: TRBJ1-5
CDR3aa: CARSSNRDRESGNTIYF; v_gene: TRBV5-3; j_gene: TRBJ1-3
CDR3aa: CASSPGLAGYYEQYF; v_gene: TRBV18; j_gene: TRBJ2-7
CDR3aa: CASSLEGVLSNQPQHF; v_gene: TRBV7-9; j_gene: TRBJ1-5
CDR3aa: CASSLVRLAGVWETQYF; v_gene: TRBV5-4; j_gene: TRBJ2-5
CDR3aa: CASTEGLAFDEQYF; v_gene: TRBV19; j_gene: TRBJ2-7
CDR3aa: CASSSLDLSGSISTGELFF; v_gene: TRBV7-9; j_gene: TRBJ2-2
CDR3aa: CASSKLAEGPRGEQFF; v_gene: TRBV6-6; j_gene: TRBJ2-1
CDR3aa: CASSRGSPTHEQFF; v_gene: TRBV7-2; j_gene: TRBJ2-1
CDR3aa: CAIRPLAGGGENEQFF; v_gene: TRBV10-3; j_gene: TRBJ2-1
CDR3aa: CASSSGRSVAYEQYF; v_gene: TRBV19; j_gene: TRBJ2-7
CDR3aa: CASSYLAGGYNEQFF; v_gene: TRBV6-2/TRBV6-3; j_gene: TRBJ2-1
CDR3aa: CASSFSLAGMNTGELFF; v_gene: TRBV5-1; j_gene: TRBJ2-2
CDR3aa: CAISEPGYRGVHGYTF; v_gene: TRBV10-3; j_gene: TRBJ1-2
CDR3aa: CASTPDRTYEQYF; v_gene: TRBV7-2; j_gene: TRBJ2-7
CDR3aa: CACSGRESYNEQFF; v_gene: TRBV30; j_gene: TRBJ2-1
CDR3aa: CASSPEGALATEAFF; v_gene: TRBV18; j_gene: TRBJ1-1
CDR3aa: CASSLDGQGAYTIYF; v_gene: TRBV5-5; j_gene: TRBJ1-3
CDR3aa: CASSLGRLGSTDTQYF; v_gene: TRBV5-1; j_gene: TRBJ2-3
CDR3aa: CAISGGDSTEAFF; v_gene: TRBV10-3; j_gene: TRBJ1-1
CDR3aa: CASSYGPGRSNQPQHF; v_gene: TRBV6-2/TRBV6-3; j_gene: TRBJ1-5
CDR3aa: CASSASSGRGNEQYF; v_gene: TRBV19; j_gene: TRBJ2-7
CDR3aa: CASSYSSHISYEQYF; v_gene: TRBV6-5; j_gene: TRBJ2-7
CDR3aa: CAISKGQGGYGYTF; v_gene: TRBV10-3; j_gene: TRBJ1-2
CDR3aa: CASSFGREYNEQFF; v_gene: TRBV7-6; j_gene: TRBJ2-1